The rows below give T cell receptor beta chains drawn from one sample of a study of blood T cell repertoires in COVID-19. Measured with immunoSEQ multiplex PCR; TCRdb has only the in-frame clones, and not every one. This sample carries around 190,000 clones, more than 70% of them seen once, and the ten largest clones take 5% to 7%. The sequenced sample was PBMCs or T cells enriched from blood (not recorded which). The receptors were gathered from a man aged 35 to 55 with acute COVID-19. The CDR3 runs from the conserved cysteine through the conserved F or W. The D gene is left open where the match is weak. The size entry is marked missing in some rows and otherwise reads once, few, many or a size class.

length,size,D,J,V,DNA,CDR3
16,-,TRBD2,TRBJ2-1,TRBV18,TGTGCCAGCTCACCTCCCGGGACTAGCGGGAGTAATGAGCAGTTCTTC,CASSPPGTSGSNEQFF
15,once,TRBD1,TRBJ1-2,TRBV7-8,TGTGCCAGCAGCTTAGGCGGTCAGGGGGTACGTGGCTACACCTTC,CASSLGGQGVRGYTF
14,few,TRBD1,TRBJ1-3,TRBV10-3,TGTGCCATCAGTGACCCGGGACAGAGAAACACCATATATTTT,CAISDPGQRNTIYF
18,-,TRBD2,TRBJ2-1,TRBV27,TGTGCCAGCAGTTTAACTTCTACCAGCGGGAGCTCCTACAATGAGCAGTTCTTC,CASSLTSTSGSSYNEQFF
17,once,TRBD1,TRBJ2-7,TRBV28,TGTGCCAGCAGTTCCCGAGGACAGGGGGCAAGGCCCTTGGAGCAGTACTTC,CASSSRGQGARPLEQYF
16,-,-,TRBJ2-2,TRBV9,TGTGCCAGCAGCGTAGATCCTAGCCGAGGTGGCGGGGAGCTGTTTTTT,CASSVDPSRGGGELFF
15,-,TRBD1,TRBJ2-7,TRBV2,TGTGCCATAGAACCTGGGACAGGGTGGAGCTACGAGCAGTACTTC,CAIEPGTGWSYEQYF
16,-,-,TRBJ2-7,TRBV27,TGTGCCAGCAGACGGGGTAGGACGGGGGACTCCTACGAGCAGTACTTC,CASRRGRTGDSYEQYF
14,-,TRBD1,TRBJ1-5,TRBV28,TGTGCCAGCAGTTTCCGACAGGGAAATCAGCCCCAGCATTTT,CASSFRQGNQPQHF
16,-,TRBD2,TRBJ2-3,TRBV25-1,TGTGCCAGCAGTGTCGGACTAGCGGGAGTCAGAGATACGCAGTATTTT,CASSVGLAGVRDTQYF
15,-,-,TRBJ1-5,TRBV16,TGTGCCAGCAGCCAAGGGGGCGCGGGCAATCAGCCCCAGCATTTT,CASSQGGAGNQPQHF
14,-,-,TRBJ1-2,TRBV30,TGTGCCTGGAGTGAACAGGCGCTTAACTATGGCTACACCTTC,CAWSEQALNYGYTF
13,-,TRBD1,TRBJ2-1,TRBV7-6,TGTGCCAGCAGCGGGGACAGGGCCATTGAGCAGTTCTTC,CASSGDRAIEQFF
14,-,TRBD2,TRBJ2-1,TRBV7-2,TGTGCCAGCAGACCAGGGACTAGCGGGAGTTTACAGTTCTTC,CASRPGTSGSLQFF
14,few,TRBD1,TRBJ1-1,TRBV19,TGTGCCAGTGGGGAAACAGGGGTGGACACTGAAGCTTTCTTT,CASGETGVDTEAFF
15,-,-,TRBJ2-1,TRBV5-1,TGCGCCAGCAGCTTGGGATTCGGGTCCTACAATGAGCAGTTCTTC,CASSLGFGSYNEQFF
18,-,-,TRBJ2-7,TRBV3-1/TRBV3-2,TGTGCCAGCAGCCAAGGAACAGGGACACAAGCGTTCCCCTACGAGCAGTACTTC,CASSQGTGTQAFPYEQYF
17,-,TRBD1,TRBJ1-2,TRBV28,TGTGCCAGCAGTTTATTTGACCCGGGACAGGGTGCTCAGGGCTACACCTTC,CASSLFDPGQGAQGYTF
16,many,-,TRBJ1-2,TRBV27,TGTGCCAGCAGTATCCGCCCGGCAGACAATATCTATGGCTACACCTTC,CASSIRPADNIYGYTF
15,-,TRBD2,TRBJ2-7,TRBV6-5,TGTGCCAGCAGTTACGGGGGACTAGCGGGACACGAGCAGTACTTC,CASSYGGLAGHEQYF
15,-,-,TRBJ1-6,TRBV6-5,TGTGCCAGCAGTTACGTGGGAGGGGGGAATTCACCCCTCCACTTT,CASSYVGGGNSPLHF
19,few,TRBD1,TRBJ2-6,TRBV28,TGTGCCAGCAGTCTTGGAGACAGGGTCGCAGTTTCTGGGGCCAACGTCCTGACTTTC,CASSLGDRVAVSGANVLTF
15,-,TRBD2,TRBJ2-1,TRBV6-4,TGTGCCAGCAGTGAGAGCGGGAGGGACTACAATGAGCAGTTCTTC,CASSESGRDYNEQFF
14,once,-,TRBJ1-5,TRBV30,TGTGCCTGGGCCCTCGGGAGTGGGGGTCAGCCCCAGCATTTT,CAWALGSGGQPQHF
13,-,-,TRBJ2-7,TRBV27,TGTGCCAGCAGCCCCGGGACAAACTACGAGCAGTACTTC,CASSPGTNYEQYF
15,-,-,TRBJ1-2,TRBV29-1,TGCAGCGTTGACCATGGAGGCCCTCGACTCTATGGCTACACCTTC,CSVDHGGPRLYGYTF
13,-,-,TRBJ2-3,TRBV29-1,TGCAGCGTTGAGTTACTAGACACAGATACGCAGTATTTT,CSVELLDTDTQYF
13,once,-,TRBJ2-7,TRBV28,TGTGCCACTCTCGCCTCCGCGAGCTACGAGCAGTACTTC,CATLASASYEQYF
15,-,-,TRBJ2-7,TRBV3-1/TRBV3-2,TGTGCCAGCAGCCCGAGGATAGGGGGTTTGGACGAGCAGTACTTC,CASSPRIGGLDEQYF
15,once,TRBD1,TRBJ2-4,TRBV4-1,TGCGCCAGCAGCCACCCGGGACAGGGTAAAAACATTCAGTACTTC,CASSHPGQGKNIQYF
16,-,TRBD1,TRBJ2-2,TRBV11-3,TGTGCCAGTTCCCTGGACAGGCCGTCGAACACCGGGGAGCTGTTTTTT,CASSLDRPSNTGELFF
16,-,TRBD2,TRBJ2-7,TRBV28,TGTGCCAGCAGTTACCGGACTAGCGGGACCCCCTACGAGCAGTACTTC,CASSYRTSGTPYEQYF
16,-,TRBD2,TRBJ2-1,TRBV7-2,TGTGCCAGCAGCCTATGGACTAGCGGGGCGAGGAATGAGCAGTTCTTC,CASSLWTSGARNEQFF
16,-,-,TRBJ2-1,TRBV4-2,TGTGCCAGCAGCCAAGCCCCTAGCGCTAACTACAATGAGCAGTTCTTC,CASSQAPSANYNEQFF
14,-,TRBD1,TRBJ1-5,TRBV28,TGTGCCAGCAGTCCAGGGGGTAGCAATCAGCCCCAGCATTTT,CASSPGGSNQPQHF
12,-,TRBD1,TRBJ2-7,TRBV2,TGTGCCAGCAGTCGAACAGGGGCCGAGCAGTACTTC,CASSRTGAEQYF
16,once,TRBD2,TRBJ2-3,TRBV7-2,TGTGCCAGCAGCTATAGCGGGAGCTGGAGCACAGATACGCAGTATTTT,CASSYSGSWSTDTQYF
15,-,TRBD2,TRBJ2-3,TRBV28,TGTGCCAGCAGCTCTAGCGGGAGTTTCACAGATACGCAGTATTTT,CASSSSGSFTDTQYF
13,once,-,TRBJ2-7,TRBV27,TGTGCCAGTTCGACGGGTGCAACCTACGAGCAGTACTTC,CASSTGATYEQYF
12,-,-,TRBJ2-7,TRBV21-1,TGTGCCACCGGGACAGGGCCGGACGAGCAGTACTTC,CATGTGPDEQYF
14,-,-,TRBJ2-1,TRBV5-4,TGTGCCAGCAGCTTGGCCCGGAGGAGCAATGAGCAGTTCTTC,CASSLARRSNEQFF
13,-,-,TRBJ1-2,TRBV3-1/TRBV3-2,TGTGCCAGCAGCCAATTGGGCATCCTGGGCTACACCTTC,CASSQLGILGYTF
14,once,-,TRBJ2-7,TRBV7-9,TGTGCCAGCAGCTCGACTAGTGGGGGTTACGAGCAGTACTTC,CASSSTSGGYEQYF
14,-,-,TRBJ2-7,TRBV5-1,TGCGCCAGCAGCGGGAGGGACAACTCCTACGAGCAGTACTTC,CASSGRDNSYEQYF
13,-,-,TRBJ1-1,TRBV10-3,TGTGCCATCAGAGCTACAGAGAACACTGAAGCTTTCTTT,CAIRATENTEAFF
15,-,-,TRBJ2-1,TRBV5-8,TGTGCCAGCAGCTTGGAGGGGGAGGGATACAATGAGCAGTTCTTC,CASSLEGEGYNEQFF
15,-,TRBD1,TRBJ1-4,TRBV9,TGTGCCAGCAGCTCCCGACAGGGGTCTAATGAAAAACTGTTTTTT,CASSSRQGSNEKLFF
15,few,TRBD2,TRBJ2-3,TRBV10-3,TGTGCCATCAGTTCTAGCGGGATGTACGCAGATACGCAGTATTTT,CAISSSGMYADTQYF
16,-,-,TRBJ2-2,TRBV18,TGTGCCAGCTCACCATTAGGTCCGGGGGTCACCGGGGAGCTGTTTTTT,CASSPLGPGVTGELFF
14,-,-,TRBJ1-1,TRBV7-9,TGTGCCAGCAGCTTTGTATCAGTGAACACTGAAGCTTTCTTT,CASSFVSVNTEAFF
15,-,-,TRBJ1-2,TRBV4-1,TGCGCCAGCAGCCAAGATTCCGGGGGAACCTATGGCTACACCTTC,CASSQDSGGTYGYTF
14,-,-,TRBJ2-2,TRBV5-1,TGCGCCAGCAGCTTGTGGTCAGACACCGGGGAGCTGTTTTTT,CASSLWSDTGELFF
14,few,-,TRBJ2-7,TRBV19,TGTGCCAGTAGTATTTCGACCGGAGCATACGAGCAGTACTTC,CASSISTGAYEQYF
12,-,-,TRBJ1-2,TRBV7-9,TGTGCCCCGTGGGAGGATTCAGGAGGCTACACCTTC,CAPWEDSGGYTF
16,-,-,TRBJ1-3,TRBV18,TGTGCCAGCTCGGGTAAAGGGGTGCTCTCTGGAAACACCATATATTTT,CASSGKGVLSGNTIYF